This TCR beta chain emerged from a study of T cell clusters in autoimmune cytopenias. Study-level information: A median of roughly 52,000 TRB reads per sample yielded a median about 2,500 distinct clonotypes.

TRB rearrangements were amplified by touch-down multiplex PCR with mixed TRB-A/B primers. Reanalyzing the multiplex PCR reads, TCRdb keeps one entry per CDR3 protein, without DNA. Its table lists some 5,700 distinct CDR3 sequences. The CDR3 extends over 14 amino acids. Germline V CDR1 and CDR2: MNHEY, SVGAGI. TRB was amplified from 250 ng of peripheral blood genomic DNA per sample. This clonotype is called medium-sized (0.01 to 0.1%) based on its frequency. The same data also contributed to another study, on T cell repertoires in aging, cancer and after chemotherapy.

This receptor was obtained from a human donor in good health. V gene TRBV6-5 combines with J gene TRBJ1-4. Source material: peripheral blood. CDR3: CASSGSATNEKLFF.